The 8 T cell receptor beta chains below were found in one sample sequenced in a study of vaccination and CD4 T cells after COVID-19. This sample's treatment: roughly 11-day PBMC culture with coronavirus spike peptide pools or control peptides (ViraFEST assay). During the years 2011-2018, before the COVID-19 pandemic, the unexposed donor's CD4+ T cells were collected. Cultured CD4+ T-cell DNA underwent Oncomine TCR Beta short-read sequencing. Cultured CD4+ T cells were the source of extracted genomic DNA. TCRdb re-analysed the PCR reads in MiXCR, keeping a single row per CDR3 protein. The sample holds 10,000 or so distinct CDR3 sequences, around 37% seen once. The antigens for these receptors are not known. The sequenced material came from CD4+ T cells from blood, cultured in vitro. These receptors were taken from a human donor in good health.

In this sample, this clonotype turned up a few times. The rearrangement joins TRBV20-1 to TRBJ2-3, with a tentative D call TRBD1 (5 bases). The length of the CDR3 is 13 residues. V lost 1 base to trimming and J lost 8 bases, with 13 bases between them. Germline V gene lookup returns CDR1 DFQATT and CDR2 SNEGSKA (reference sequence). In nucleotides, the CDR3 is TGCAGTGCTAGAGGCCTCCAGGGCGGTACGCAGTATTTT. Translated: CSARGLQGGTQYF.

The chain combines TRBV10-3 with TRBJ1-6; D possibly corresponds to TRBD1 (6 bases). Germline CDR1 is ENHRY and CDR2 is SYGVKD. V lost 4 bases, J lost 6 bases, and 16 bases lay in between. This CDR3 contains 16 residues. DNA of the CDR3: TGTGCCATCAGTGGAACGACTACAGGGATTAATTCACCCCTCCACTTT. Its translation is CAISGTTTGINSPLHF.

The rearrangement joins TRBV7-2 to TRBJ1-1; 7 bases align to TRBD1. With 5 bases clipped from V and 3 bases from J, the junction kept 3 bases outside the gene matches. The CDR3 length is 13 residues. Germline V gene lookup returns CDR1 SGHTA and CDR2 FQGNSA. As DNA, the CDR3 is TGTGCCAGCAGCCCCGGGACAGACACTGAAGCTTTCTTT. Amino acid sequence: CASSPGTDTEAFF. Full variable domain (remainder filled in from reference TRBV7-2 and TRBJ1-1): GAGVSQSPSNKVTEKGKDVELRCDPISGHTALYWYRQSLGQGLEFLIYFQGNSAPDKSGLPSDRFSAERTGGSVSTLTIQRTQQEDSAVYLCASSPGTDTEAFFGQGTRLTVV.

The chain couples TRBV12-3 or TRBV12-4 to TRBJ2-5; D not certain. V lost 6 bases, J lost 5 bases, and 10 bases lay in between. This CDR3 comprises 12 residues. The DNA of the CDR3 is TGTGCCAGCAGGTTGGGTTCCGAGACCCAGTACTTC. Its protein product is CASRLGSETQYF.

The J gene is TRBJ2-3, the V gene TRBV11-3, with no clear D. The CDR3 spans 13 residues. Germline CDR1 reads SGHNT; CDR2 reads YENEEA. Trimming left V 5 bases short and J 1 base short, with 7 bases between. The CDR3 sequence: CASSPDRTDTQYF. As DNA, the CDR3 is TGTGCCAGCAGCCCAGATCGCACAGATACGCAGTATTTT.

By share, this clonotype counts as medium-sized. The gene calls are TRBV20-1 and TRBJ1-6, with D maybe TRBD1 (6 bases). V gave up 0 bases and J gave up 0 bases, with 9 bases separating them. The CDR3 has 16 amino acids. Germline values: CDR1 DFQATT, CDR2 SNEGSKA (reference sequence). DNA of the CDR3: TGCAGTGCTAGAGATAGGGGGAGCTCCTATAATTCACCCCTCCACTTT. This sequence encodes CSARDRGSSYNSPLHF.

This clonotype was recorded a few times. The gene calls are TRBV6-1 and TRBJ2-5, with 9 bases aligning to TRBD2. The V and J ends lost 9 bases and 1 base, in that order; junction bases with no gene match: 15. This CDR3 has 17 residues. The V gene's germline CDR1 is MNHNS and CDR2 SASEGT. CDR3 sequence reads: CASMLTGGRASQETQYF. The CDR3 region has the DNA TGTGCCAGTATGCTCACGGGCGGGAGGGCCTCCCAAGAGACCCAGTACTTC.

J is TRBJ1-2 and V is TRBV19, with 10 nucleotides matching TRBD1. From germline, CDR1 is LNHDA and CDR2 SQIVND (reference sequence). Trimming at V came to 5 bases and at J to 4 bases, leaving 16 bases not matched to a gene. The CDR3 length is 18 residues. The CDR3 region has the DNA TGTGCCAGTAGTGTGGGACGACCCCGGACAGGGGGAACCTATGGCTACACCTTC. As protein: CASSVGRPRTGGTYGYTF.